These 2 T cell receptor beta chains originate from one sample sequenced in a study of cytomegalovirus exposure and HLA in healthy donors. 60 Vbeta and 13 Jbeta primers were used in PCR. The data were produced by immunoSEQ multiplex PCR, yet TCRdb's version contains in-frame clones alone and is incomplete. The sample consists of more than 95,000 clones, about 80% of them appearing once. The sample comprised PBMCs. The receptors shown here come from a man aged 25 to 40 in good health and CMV-seropositive.

The chain uses TRBV11-1 and TRBJ2-2; 9 bases line up with TRBD2. This CDR3 is built from 15 residues. The V segment lost 8 bases and the J segment 3 bases; nucleotides outside the gene matches: 7. Germline-derived CDR1 and CDR2 are SGHAT and FQDESV (reference sequence). The CDR3 DNA reads as TGTGCCAGCCAAGCGGGGGGCTACCACACCGGGGAGCTGTTTTTT. This translates into CASQAGGYHTGELFF.

The chain links TRBV7-9 to TRBJ1-2; D is unclear. The length of the CDR3 is 9 residues. CDR1 SEHNR and CDR2 FQNEAQ come from the germline V gene (reference sequence). CDR3 in amino acids: CSLNYGYTF. In DNA, the CDR3 is TGTTCCCTAAACTATGGCTACACCTTC.